This T cell receptor beta chain is drawn from a study of beta chain features in type 1 diabetes. Germline lookup yields CDR1 KGHSH and CDR2 LQKENI. The length of the CDR3 is 13 residues. The V and J ends lost 6 bases and 1 base respectively, with 9 bases between them. Comment on this clone: Its target is not known. The sample contains more than one DNA sequence encoding this CDR3.

The authors obtained over 98% purity in all sorted populations. Study-wide results and caveats: Any PCR bias toward short templates would affect both groups alike. In every one of the four CD4+ subsets, TCRB CDR3s were moderately but significantly shorter in Type 1 diabetes patients.

Sequenced material consisted of expressed TCRB transcripts (all of the isolated RNA was reverse transcribed). The method was immunoSEQ multiplex PCR; TCRdb's version includes in-frame clones alone and lacks a portion of them. The data hold 600,000 or so clones, with 9.5% to 15% observed a single time. This sequence was found in a young man with type 1 diabetes. The gene calls are TRBV18 and TRBJ1-1; weak D call: TRBD1 (6 bases). Sequencing used naive CD4+ T cells from blood. The CDR3 DNA reads as TGTGCCAGCTCGGCAGGGGAGAACACTGAAGCTTTCTTT. Its protein product is CASSAGENTEAFF.